These T cell receptor beta chains were read from a single sample in a study of T cell repertoires in ileal Crohn's disease. This table comes from immunoSEQ multiplex PCR, and its TCRdb copy is limited to in-frame clones, with some not included. The table lists about 7,200 clones, around four fifths of them singletons. The source material was ileal tissue. These receptors were obtained from an adult with Crohn's disease. Both conserved end residues are part of each CDR3. Each record gives: J gene, D gene, V gene, clone size, CDR3 protein, CDR3 DNA. The D gene is left open where the match is weak. Size is stated for part of the rows, as once, few or many counts, or as a class when the clone is expanded.

TRBJ1-1	NA	TRBV12-5	NA	CASGLEGGGAYTEAFF	TGTGCTAGTGGTTTGGAAGGCGGGGGCGCCTACACTGAAGCTTTCTTT
TRBJ1-6	TRBD1	TRBV19	NA	CASSIVGGQGYNSPLHF	TGTGCCAGTAGTATAGTGGGAGGACAGGGGTATAATTCACCCCTCCACTTT
TRBJ1-5	TRBD1	TRBV10-3	once	CAISENGQGNQPQHF	TGTGCCATCAGTGAAAACGGACAGGGAAATCAGCCCCAGCATTTT
TRBJ1-4	TRBD1	TRBV15	NA	CATSRQGGEKLFF	TGTGCCACCAGCAGACAGGGGGGAGAAAAACTGTTTTTT
TRBJ2-1	TRBD1	TRBV6-4	NA	CASSSDRNNEQFF	TGTGCCAGCAGTTCGGACAGGAACAATGAGCAGTTCTTC
TRBJ2-7	NA	TRBV9	once	CASSVDMGGYEQYF	TGTGCCAGCAGCGTAGACATGGGGGGTTACGAGCAGTACTTC
TRBJ2-7	TRBD1	TRBV5-6	NA	CASSLGTGVYEQYF	TGTGCCAGCAGCTTGGGGACAGGGGTCTACGAGCAGTACTTC
TRBJ2-2	NA	TRBV2	few	CASDQASRGELFF	TGTGCCAGCGATCAGGCCTCGCGCGGGGAGCTGTTTTTT
TRBJ2-3	NA	TRBV10-3	NA	CAIRSGPSTDTQYF	TGTGCCATAAGGAGCGGGCCCAGCACAGATACGCAGTATTTT
TRBJ1-1	NA	TRBV18	NA	CASSPPATVNTEAFF	TGTGCCAGCTCACCACCGGCGACAGTGAACACTGAAGCTTTCTTT
TRBJ1-2	TRBD1	TRBV7-3	NA	CASSKSGTGEEGYTF	TGTGCCAGCAGCAAATCCGGGACAGGGGAGGAGGGCTACACCTTC
TRBJ1-3	NA	TRBV28	NA	CASSLENLRNTIYF	TGTGCCAGCAGTTTAGAAAACCTGAGAAACACCATATATTTT
TRBJ2-7	NA	TRBV6-1	NA	CASRREAITEQYF	TGTGCCAGCCGAAGAGAGGCTATTACGGAGCAGTACTTC
TRBJ2-5	NA	TRBV6-5	once	CASSALVDLETQYF	TGTGCCAGCAGTGCGTTGGTCGACCTAGAGACCCAGTACTTC
TRBJ2-7	NA	TRBV13	NA	CASSLGGDRFYEQYF	TGTGCCAGCAGCTTAGGCGGGGACCGATTCTACGAGCAGTACTTC
TRBJ2-2	NA	TRBV7-2	NA	CASSLGVADGELFF	TGTGCCAGCAGCTTAGGGGTAGCGGACGGGGAGCTGTTTTTT
TRBJ2-7	TRBD2	TRBV2	NA	CASSGTSGVQYF	TGTGCCAGCAGTGGGACTAGCGGGGTGCAGTACTTC